Listed here are 10 T cell receptor beta chains from one sample, sequenced in a study of blood T cell repertoires in COVID-19. The method was immunoSEQ multiplex PCR; TCRdb's version includes in-frame clones alone and lacks a portion of them. The sample has 70,000 to 85,000 clones, 70% to 90% seen once. The sample was peripheral blood. The receptor set was obtained from a man aged 65 to 79 with active or convalescent COVID-19.

The chain uses TRBV11-2 and TRBJ1-1, with no clear D. Trimming took off 5 bases at V and 11 bases at J, with 18 bases between the two ends. This CDR3 comprises 13 residues. Germline-derived CDR1 and CDR2 are SGHAT and FQNNGV. This chain's CDR3 is CASSPGPGRNAFF. The DNA for the CDR3 is TGTGCCAGCAGCCCAGGTCCCGGTCGTAACGCTTTCTTT.

The chain has TRBV19 and TRBJ2-1; TRBD1 might be the D (6 bases). Trimming took 6 bases from V and 4 from J, leaving 7 bases between them. There are 12 residues in the CDR3. CDR1 is LNHDA and CDR2 is SQIVND in the germline V gene (reference sequence). CDR3: CASRRGYNEQFF. CDR3 nucleotides: TGTGCCAGTAGAAGGGGGTACAATGAGCAGTTCTTC.

The V gene is TRBV15, the J gene TRBJ2-5; tentatively, D is TRBD1 (5 bases). This CDR3 spans 14 amino acids. V lost 1 base and J 4 bases, leaving 10 bases between the germline ends. The germline V gene has CDR1 LNHNV and CDR2 YYDKDF (reference sequence). CDR3 sequence (DNA): TGTGCCACCAGCAGAGGCCGTCAGGGAGAGACCCAGTACTTC. Its translation is CATSRGRQGETQYF.

V is TRBV27 and J is TRBJ2-1; 9 bases align to TRBD1. V lost 4 bases, J lost 14 bases, and 6 bases stayed unmatched. Germline V lookup: CDR1 MNHEY, CDR2 SMNVEV (reference sequence). This CDR3 has 12 amino acids. The CDR3 sequence: CASSYLGQGKFF. CDR3 DNA sequence: TGTGCCAGCAGTTACCTTGGACAGGGGAAGTTCTTC.

The V call is TRBV19, the J call TRBJ2-5; 11 positions agree with TRBD1. Trimming removed 5 bases from V and 4 bases from J; junction bases left unmatched: 9. The CDR3 sequence is 16 residues long. In germline, CDR1 is LNHDA, CDR2 SQIVND (reference sequence). Here the CDR3 DNA reads TGTGCCAGTAGTCAGGGGGACAGGGGGGATACAGAGACCCAGTACTTC. Protein product: CASSQGDRGDTETQYF.

V usage is TRBV6-5 and J usage is TRBJ1-5; perhaps TRBD1 as D (6 bases). This CDR3 is built from 13 residues. Germline-derived CDR1 and CDR2 are MNHEY and SVGAGI. Between the trimmed V and J ends, which lost 6 bases and 7 bases, there was a span of 13 bases. The CDR3 DNA is TGTGCCAGCAGGGGGGGGGCCGAACAGCCCCAGCATTTT. Encoded protein: CASRGGAEQPQHF.

The chain couples TRBV19 to TRBJ1-6, with TRBD1 as a possible D gene (6 bases). V was pared by 3 bases and J by 7 bases, with 13 bases between. CDR1 LNHDA and CDR2 SQIVND come from the germline V gene (reference sequence). This CDR3 has 15 residues. The chain's CDR3 is CASSMFSGVNSPLHF. CDR3 DNA: TGTGCCAGTAGTATGTTTTCAGGGGTGAATTCACCCCTCCACTTT.

This clone was found a few times. This rearrangement joins TRBV5-1 to TRBJ2-3, with 13 bases aligning to TRBD2. V was pared by 4 bases and J by 5 bases, with 10 bases of the junction left unmatched. The CDR3 runs to 17 residues. Looked up from germline, CDR1 is SGHRS and CDR2 is YFSETQ. The CDR3 reads CASSTSLAGGHGDTQYF. The CDR3 DNA sequence: TGCGCCAGCAGCACCTCACTAGCGGGGGGGCACGGAGATACGCAGTATTTT.

The J gene is TRBJ2-3, the V gene TRBV3-1 (or the pseudogene TRBV3-2); tentatively, D is TRBD2 (7 bases). The CDR3 is made up of 17 amino acids. The V end lost 2 bases, the J end lost 4 bases, and 19 bases lay between the germline ends. Germline assignment: CDR1 LGHDT and CDR2 YNNKEL (reference sequence). The CDR3 nucleotides are TGTGCCAGCAGCCAATCAGATCGGGGGGCCCCCCCAGATACGCAGTATTTT. Amino acid sequence: CASSQSDRGAPPDTQYF.

The rearrangement uses TRBV6-4 and TRBJ2-5; 7 bases line up with TRBD1. The length of the CDR3 is 13 residues. V was pared by 6 bases and J by 5 bases, with 6 bases of the junction left unmatched. Per germline, CDR1 MRHNA and CDR2 SNTAGT. This chain's CDR3 is CASSPTGIETQYF. The CDR3 DNA reads as TGTGCCAGCAGCCCGACAGGGATCGAGACCCAGTACTTC.